These 23 T cell receptor beta chains were all obtained from the same sample, sequenced in a study of blood T cell repertoires in COVID-19. Only in-frame clones appear in the TCRdb table, and some are missing; sequencing was by immunoSEQ multiplex PCR. The top ten clones hold about 5% of a sample with 250,000 to 300,000 clones, about 87% of them seen once. Sequenced material: peripheral blood. These receptors came from a woman in her fifties or sixties with COVID-19, enrolled during active disease.

This rearrangement joins TRBV7-3 to TRBJ2-1; TRBD2 matches 10 bases. CDR3 length: 14 residues. Looked up from germline, CDR1 is SGHTA and CDR2 is FQGTGA. The V and J ends lost 5 bases and 7 bases, in that order; junction bases with no gene match: 5. The DNA of the CDR3 is TGTGCCAGCAGCCCTAGCGGGGGCGTTAATGAGCAGTTCTTC. Translating it yields CASSPSGGVNEQFF.

The rearrangement uses TRBV9 and TRBJ2-1; 12 bases are a match to TRBD2. The CDR3 loop spans 14 amino acids. The trim removed 4 bases at V and 15 bases at J, leaving 11 bases unmatched. Per germline, CDR1 SGDLS and CDR2 YYNGEE. CDR3 sequence (DNA): TGTGCCAGCAGCCACTCCTCGACTAGCGGGGGTTTGTTCTTC. Its protein product is CASSHSSTSGGLFF.

This clone was seen a handful of times. The CDR3 nucleotides read TGTGCCAGTAGTGTTGGGACAGGGGGTTATGGCTACACCTTC. Translation: CASSVGTGGYGYTF. The chain links TRBV19 to TRBJ1-2; TRBD1 aligns across 11 bases. Germline V gene data show CDR1 as LNHDA and CDR2 as SQIVND (reference sequence). The CDR3 extends over 14 amino acids. After removal of 5 bases from V and 5 bases from J, the junction contained 4 bases not matched to a gene.

The V gene is TRBV5-4, the J gene TRBJ1-1; no firm D call. CDR3 size: 16 residues. V lost 4 bases and J lost 2, with 18 bases in between. The germline V gene encodes CDR1 SGHNT and CDR2 YYREEE (reference sequence). CDR3 in DNA: TGTGCCAGCAGCCCCGCGGGCCTAAGAGCTAACACTGAAGCTTTCTTT. It yields the protein CASSPAGLRANTEAFF.

The CDR3 bases are TGTGCCAGCAGCTTAGAGTCGGGAGGGGGGCAAGAGACCCAGTACTTC. Its protein is CASSLESGGGQETQYF. This sequence joins TRBV7-6 and TRBJ2-5, with TRBD2 matching over 8 bases. This CDR3 region has 16 residues. CDR1 and CDR2 from the germline V gene are SGHVS and FNYEAQ. Trimming at V came to 1 base and at J to 2 bases, leaving 6 bases not matched to a gene.

The chain employs TRBV2 and TRBJ2-1; TRBD2 aligns across 8 bases. In germline, CDR1 is SNHLY, CDR2 FYNNEI. V gave up 2 bases and J gave up 7 bases; unmatched junction bases: 4. The CDR3 runs 14 residues. The CDR3 protein is CASSEQREWNEQFF. The CDR3 DNA reads as TGTGCCAGCAGTGAACAGCGGGAGTGGAATGAGCAGTTCTTC.

The chain combines TRBV11-3 with TRBJ2-5; 7 bases agree with TRBD1. V shed 4 bases, J shed 4 bases, and the junction held 9 bases outside the gene matches. CDR1 is SGHNT, CDR2 YENEEA, per germline. This CDR3 spans 15 amino acids. Here the CDR3 DNA reads TGTGCCAGCAGCTCCAGACAGGGTTCAAGAGAGACCCAGTACTTC. Its translation: CASSSRQGSRETQYF.

The chain is built from TRBV7-3 and TRBJ1-5; D is perhaps TRBD1 (5 bases). The CDR3 totals 19 residues. Germline V lookup: CDR1 SGHTA, CDR2 FQGTGA. The V gene lost 5 bases and the J gene lost 2 bases, with 25 bases spanning the gap. Here the CDR3 reads CASSPKCQGAKDGNQPQHF. CDR3 in DNA: TGTGCCAGCAGCCCTAAGTGCCAGGGTGCCAAGGATGGCAATCAGCCCCAGCATTTT.

The V and J genes are TRBV5-1 and TRBJ2-5; 7 nucleotides line up with TRBD2. Germline CDR1 reads SGHRS; CDR2 reads YFSETQ. The CDR3 has 17 amino acids. J was trimmed by 4 bases and V by 4 bases; bases with no gene match: 16. In DNA, the CDR3 is TGCGCCAGCAGCCCTGGACTAGTAGGGGTTCCGGGAGAGACCCAGTACTTC. Translated, it gives CASSPGLVGVPGETQYF.

The chain links TRBV6-1 to TRBJ2-7; no definite D call. The V end was cut by 0 bases, the J end by 3 bases, with 9 bases between. This CDR3 has 14 amino acids. Germline V lookup: CDR1 MNHNS, CDR2 SASEGT. CDR3: CASSEALEVYEQYF. The CDR3 nucleotides read TGTGCCAGCAGTGAAGCCCTCGAGGTCTACGAGCAGTACTTC.

In nucleotides, the CDR3 is TGTGCCAGCAGTCAGACTGGGCGGGTGCGGGTGACCTACGAGCAGTACTTC. Its protein is CASSQTGRVRVTYEQYF. This chain links TRBV28 with TRBJ2-7; D is perhaps TRBD2 (5 bases). V lost 5 bases to trimming and J lost 2 bases, with 22 bases between them. This CDR3 is built from 17 residues. CDR1 MDHEN and CDR2 SYDVKM come from the germline V gene.

Written as DNA, the CDR3 is TGTGCCAGCAGCTTGGCCGCGTCGGGTCGGGGGGAGCTGTTTTTT. Translation gives CASSLAASGRGELFF. The rearrangement joins TRBV5-5 to TRBJ2-2, with unresolved D. The CDR3 has 15 amino acids. V lost 0 bases to trimming and J lost 8 bases, with 14 bases between them. Germline V gives CDR1 SGHKS, CDR2 YYEKEE (reference sequence).

The J gene is TRBJ1-4, the V gene TRBV3-1 (or the pseudogene TRBV3-2), with D unclear. CDR1 and CDR2 from the germline V gene are LGHDT and YNNKEL (reference sequence). This CDR3 has 14 residues. Trimming removed 2 bases from V and 4 bases from J, with 8 bases in between. This CDR3 is CASSQSGVNEKLFF. The CDR3 bases are TGTGCCAGCAGCCAATCGGGAGTTAATGAAAAACTGTTTTTT.

The chain's CDR3 is CASSPVVLPGDLETQYF. The CDR3 DNA reads as TGTGCCAGCAGCCCTGTCGTCCTGCCGGGAGATCTAGAGACCCAGTACTTC. The V gene is TRBV5-4, the J gene TRBJ2-5; D perhaps matches TRBD2 (6 bases). V shed 4 bases and J shed 4 bases, with 23 bases lying between them. The CDR3 sequence is 17 residues long. Germline loops: CDR1 SGHNT, CDR2 YYREEE (reference sequence).

V and J are TRBV11-2 and TRBJ1-4; D call uncertain. Germline V gene lookup returns CDR1 SGHAT and CDR2 FQNNGV. The V end lost 1 base, the J end lost 7 bases, and 4 bases lay between the germline ends. This CDR3 has 12 residues. CDR3 DNA: TGTGCCAGCAGCTTAGTAGTTGAAAAACTGTTTTTT. This sequence encodes CASSLVVEKLFF.

The chain uses TRBV9 and TRBJ2-1, with 14 bases fitting TRBD2. The germline gives CDR1 SGDLS, CDR2 YYNGEE. The CDR3 has 15 amino acids. Germline trimming cut 3 bases from V and 9 bases from J; bases unmatched to any gene: 5. CDR3 loop: CASSAQGLAGAEQFF. DNA for the CDR3: TGTGCCAGCAGCGCCCAGGGACTAGCGGGAGCTGAGCAGTTCTTC.

The gene calls are TRBV7-9 and TRBJ1-1; D might be TRBD1 (6 bases). In germline, CDR1 is SEHNR, CDR2 FQNEAQ (reference sequence). This CDR3 contains 16 residues. Trimming pared 5 bases from V and 0 bases from J, leaving 16 bases between. Written as DNA, the CDR3 is TGTGCCAGCAGCCCCACAGGGATCGCTGTGAACACTGAAGCTTTCTTT. This encodes CASSPTGIAVNTEAFF. Filled out from reference TRBV7-9 and TRBJ1-1, the complete variable domain reads DTGVSQNPRHKITKRGQNVTFRCDPISEHNRLYWYRQTLGQGPEFLTYFQNEAQLEKSRLLSDRFSAERPKGSFSTLEIQRTEQGDSAMYLCASSPTGIAVNTEAFFGQGTRLTVV.

J is TRBJ2-4 and V is TRBV11-1, with a weak D call TRBD2 (7 bases). V gave up 5 bases and J gave up 6 bases, with 17 bases separating them. CDR1 is SGHAT and CDR2 is FQDESV in the germline V gene (reference sequence). The CDR3 has 15 residues. The CDR3 spells CASSHRGGVANIQYF. DNA of the CDR3: TGTGCCAGCAGCCACCGAGGGGGGGTGGCAAACATTCAGTACTTC.

This clone was picked up a small number of times. The CDR3 sequence is CASGRGEKLFF. The CDR3 DNA is TGTGCCAGCGGGAGGGGTGAAAAACTGTTTTTT. The chain has TRBV6-5 and TRBJ1-4, with D tentatively TRBD1 (5 bases). The V gene's germline CDR1 is MNHEY and CDR2 SVGAGI. The CDR3 has 11 residues. Trimming took off 8 bases at V and 7 bases at J, with 8 bases between the two ends.

The rearrangement joins TRBV7-2 to TRBJ2-1; 16 bases line up with TRBD2. Germline assignment: CDR1 SGHTA and CDR2 FQGNSA. The CDR3 extends over 16 amino acids. J lost 9 bases, V lost 5 bases, and 7 bases had no gene match. CDR3 protein: CASSRGLAGGSSEQFF. As DNA, the CDR3 is TGTGCCAGCAGCCGGGGACTAGCGGGAGGGAGCAGTGAGCAGTTCTTC.

The chain carries TRBV24-1 and TRBJ2-1; the match to TRBD2 covers 9 bases. This CDR3 spans 15 amino acids. With 1 base clipped from V and 5 bases from J, the junction kept 2 bases outside the gene matches. Looked up from germline, CDR1 is KGHDR and CDR2 is SFDVKD. CDR3 sequence: CATSDLGTSHNEQFF. In DNA, the CDR3 is TGTGCCACCAGTGATTTAGGGACTAGCCACAATGAGCAGTTCTTC.

CDR3 nucleotide sequence: TGTGCCAGCAGCTTACTGGGGGGGGCGAGCTCCTACGAGCAGTACTTC. This codes for CASSLLGGASSYEQYF. V gene TRBV7-3 combines with J gene TRBJ2-7; a possible D gene is TRBD2 (7 bases). The germline V gene encodes CDR1 SGHTA and CDR2 FQGTGA. Trimming removed 2 bases from V and 0 bases from J, with 14 bases in between. This CDR3 contains 16 residues.

The V call is TRBV28, the J call TRBJ1-5; a weak D match, TRBD1 (6 bases). V lost 8 bases and J lost 1, with 15 bases in between. Germline V gives CDR1 MDHEN, CDR2 SYDVKM. This CDR3 has 15 residues. CDR3 sequence reads: CASDTGHSSNQPQHF. Here the CDR3 DNA reads TGTGCCAGCGATACGGGACATTCGAGCAATCAGCCCCAGCATTTT.